Each of the 28 T cell receptor beta chains below was sequenced from the same sample in a study of human T cells and chemical hapten exposure. TCRdb fed the RACE reads into MiXCR, producing one record per CDR3 protein. The data contain 330,000 or so distinct CDR3 sequences, roughly 6% of them singletons. The time point is: patch test 2, 6 weeks after DPC sensitization. Specified treatment: therapeutic diphenylcyclopropenone sensitization with weekly scalp DPC. The sample was whole blood, taken in connection with sensitization to the hapten diphenylcyclopropenone (DPC). These receptors were obtained from a woman aged 18-35 years with alopecia areata. Some clones in this sample may be carry-over from other donors' samples.

The CDR3 here is CASSPRQGGMNTEAFF. As DNA, the CDR3 is TGTGCCAGCAGTCCCCGACAGGGGGGTATGAACACTGAAGCTTTCTTT. The chain joins TRBV12-3 or TRBV12-4 to TRBJ1-1; 9 nucleotides agree with TRBD1. The CDR3 has 16 amino acids. V lost 5 bases and J lost 0; bases outside the gene matches: 7.

There are a few counts of this clonotype. The gene calls are TRBV6-1 and TRBJ2-7, with unresolved D. V lost 2 bases and J lost 4, with 6 bases in between. The CDR3 sequence is 12 residues long. Germline V gene sequence: CDR1 MNHNS, CDR2 SASEGT. For the CDR3, the DNA is TGTGCCAGCAGTGAAAGGGTATACGAGCAGTACTTC. This codes for CASSERVYEQYF.

This clonotype was detected ten times or more. The chain uses TRBV7-2 and TRBJ2-3, with D uncertain. The CDR3 has 14 residues. CDR1 and CDR2 from the germline V gene are SGHTA and FQGNSA. V was trimmed by 1 base and J by 1 base, leaving 6 bases between them. The CDR3 coding sequence is TGTGCCAGCAGCTTAGGTCCAGGCACAGATACGCAGTATTTT. It encodes CASSLGPGTDTQYF.

This clonotype showed up many times. The chain combines TRBV6-6 with TRBJ2-2; 8 positions agree with TRBD1. The germline CDR1 and CDR2 sequences are MNHNY and SVGAGI (reference sequence). With V trimmed by 5 bases and J by 1 base, 3 bases remained unmatched. The CDR3 spans 15 residues. CDR3 coding DNA: TGTGCCAGCAGTCCGGACAGGGTGAACACCGGGGAGCTGTTTTTT. Translation gives CASSPDRVNTGELFF.

This clonotype was observed a few times. The chain recombines TRBV20-1 with TRBJ2-7; D is unresolved. The CDR3 spans 14 residues. From germline, CDR1 is DFQATT and CDR2 SNEGSKA (reference sequence). Trimming removed 2 bases at V and 6 bases at J, with 17 bases between. CDR3 sequence reads: CSARKRAATREQYF. The DNA of the CDR3 is TGCAGTGCTAGAAAACGCGCAGCCACGCGCGAGCAGTACTTC.

This clonotype was counted many times. V is TRBV5-5 and J is TRBJ1-6; 7 bases agree with TRBD1. The CDR3 length is 16 residues. Germline CDR1 reads SGHKS; CDR2 reads YYEKEE (reference sequence). V was pared by 0 bases and J by 4 bases, with 4 bases of the junction left unmatched. CDR3 nucleotide sequence: TGTGCCAGCAGCTTGGCCGGGACAGAGTATAATTCACCCCTCCACTTT. It yields the protein CASSLAGTEYNSPLHF. Full variable domain (missing parts from reference TRBV5-5 and TRBJ1-6): DAGVTQSPTHLIKTRGQQVTLRCSPISGHKSVSWYQQVLGQGPQFIFQYYEKEERGRGNFPDRFSARQFPNYSSELNVNALLLGDSALYLCASSLAGTEYNSPLHFGNGTRLTVT.

This clonotype occurred many times. The chain joins TRBV7-2 to TRBJ2-5; D might be TRBD2 (6 bases). Looked up from germline, CDR1 is SGHTA and CDR2 is FQGNSA. V was shortened by 1 base and J by 2 bases, with 8 bases between the two germline ends. The CDR3 totals 14 residues. CDR3 sequence: CASSLDRGQETQYF. The CDR3 DNA reads TGTGCCAGCAGCTTAGATCGGGGGCAAGAGACCCAGTACTTC.

This chain joins TRBV4-3 and TRBJ2-3, with 8 bases matching TRBD1. V lost 0 bases to trimming and J lost 4 bases; unmatched junction nucleotides: 6. The CDR3 length is 16 residues. Germline V gene data show CDR1 as LGHNA and CDR2 as YSLEER. CDR3 in amino acids: CASSQDPPGGPDTQYF. CDR3 sequence (DNA): TGCGCCAGCAGCCAAGATCCCCCAGGGGGCCCAGATACGCAGTATTTT.

This clonotype was counted at least ten times. The rearrangement uses TRBV25-1 and TRBJ2-7, with D tentatively TRBD1 (5 bases). The CDR3 is made up of 16 amino acids. CDR1 MGHDK and CDR2 SYGVNS come from the germline V gene. Trimming removed 5 bases from V and 0 bases from J, with 17 bases in between. This CDR3 is CASSTRLTGYSYEQYF. CDR3 DNA sequence: TGTGCCAGCAGTACCCGTTTAACAGGCTACTCCTACGAGCAGTACTTC.

This clonotype was counted at least ten times. The CDR3 coding sequence is TGTGCCAGCAGCCACTTAGATCCTACCTCCTACAATGAGCAGTTCTTC. This translates into CASSHLDPTSYNEQFF. The chain carries TRBV3-1 and TRBJ2-1; D remains ambiguous. Germline loops: CDR1 LGHDT, CDR2 YNNKEL (reference sequence). The CDR3 has 16 amino acids. V was shortened by 3 bases and J by 0 bases, with 12 bases between the two germline ends.

Only a few counts were recorded for this clonotype. This chain connects TRBV13 to TRBJ1-1; no reliable D call. V dropped 2 bases and J dropped 0 bases, with 10 bases sitting between them. CDR3 length: 15 amino acids. Germline V gene sequence: CDR1 PRHDT, CDR2 FYEKMQ (reference sequence). The CDR3 here is CASSLYSGVNTEAFF. The CDR3 coding sequence is TGTGCCAGCAGCTTATATTCAGGAGTGAACACTGAAGCTTTCTTT.

This clonotype showed up many times. CDR3 amino acids: CSAGMNTEAFF. The CDR3 DNA follows: TGCAGTGCGGGCATGAACACTGAAGCTTTCTTT. The V gene is TRBV20-1, the J gene TRBJ1-1; D remains unclear. The ends were cut back, 6 bases at V and 0 bases at J, with 5 bases in the middle. From germline, CDR1 is DFQATT and CDR2 SNEGSKA (reference sequence). The CDR3 has 11 amino acids.

This clonotype was recorded many times. The V gene is TRBV12-3 or TRBV12-4, the J gene TRBJ1-2; no firm D call. The CDR3 spans 14 residues. Trimming removed 6 bases at V and 4 bases at J, with 15 bases between. The DNA of the CDR3 is TGTGCCAGCAGCCGACCGACGTCTGCCTATGGCTACACCTTC. It is translated as CASSRPTSAYGYTF.

The V call is TRBV19, the J call TRBJ2-7; perhaps D is TRBD1 or TRBD2 (5 bases each). Germline V gene data show CDR1 as LNHDA and CDR2 as SQIVND (reference sequence). Deletions cut 3 bases from V and 5 bases from J, with 14 bases between. CDR3 length equals 14 residues. CDR3 residues: CASSINTRGHEQYF. For the CDR3, the DNA is TGTGCCAGTAGTATCAATACTAGGGGCCACGAGCAGTACTTC.

This clonotype was counted ten times or more. This chain uses TRBV7-2 with TRBJ2-2, with D perhaps matching TRBD2 (5 bases). Looked up from germline, CDR1 is SGHTA and CDR2 is FQGNSA. V was cut by 3 bases and J by 4 bases, with 12 bases left in between. CDR3 size: 15 residues. The CDR3 DNA is TGTGCCAGCAGCTTTTCGGTGGCGGGCACCGGGGAGCTGTTTTTT. Encoded protein: CASSFSVAGTGELFF.

This clonotype came up many times. The V call is TRBV7-2, the J call TRBJ1-5; D not resolved. There are 15 residues in the CDR3. The germline V gene has CDR1 SGHTA and CDR2 FQGNSA. V was trimmed by 3 bases and J by 0 bases, leaving 9 bases between them. In DNA, the CDR3 is TGTGCCAGCAGCTTTCTAGGCGGTAGCAATCAGCCCCAGCATTTT. Encoded protein: CASSFLGGSNQPQHF.

This clonotype was counted many times. The chain employs TRBV6-5 and TRBJ1-2; 8 positions match TRBD1. After removal of 0 bases from V and 6 bases from J, the junction contained 6 bases not matched to a gene. CDR3 length equals 15 residues. CDR1 and CDR2 from the germline V gene are MNHEY and SVGAGI. Here the CDR3 DNA reads TGTGCCAGCAGTTACTCCCAGGGGGCAATGAATGGCTACACCTTC. It encodes CASSYSQGAMNGYTF.

In this sample, this clonotype turned up many times. The chain uses TRBV5-6 and TRBJ1-2; 7 positions match TRBD1. Germline V gene data show CDR1 as SGHDT and CDR2 as YYEEEE. The CDR3 is 13 residues long. Trimming removed 3 bases from V and 4 bases from J; junction bases left unmatched: 3. The DNA for the CDR3 is TGTGCCAGCAGCTGGGGACAGACCTATGGCTACACCTTC. Translated: CASSWGQTYGYTF.

This clonotype has at least ten counts. The CDR3 spells CASSLDFVTEAFF. CDR3 nucleotides: TGTGCCAGCAGCTTAGATTTCGTTACTGAAGCTTTCTTT. The chain recombines TRBV7-9 with TRBJ1-1; D unresolved. Trimming shortened V by 1 base and J by 5 bases, and 8 bases separated the two germline ends. From germline, CDR1 is SEHNR and CDR2 FQNEAQ (reference sequence). The CDR3 contains 13 residues.

This clonotype has ten or more counts. The genes are TRBV4-2 and TRBJ2-2; D ambiguous. The CDR3 extends over 15 amino acids. Trimming took off 1 base at V and 6 bases at J, with 12 bases between the two ends. CDR1 is LGHNA, CDR2 YNFKEQ, per germline. The CDR3 DNA reads as TGTGCCAGCAGCCAAGTATCGCTAGAGGCCGGGGAGCTGTTTTTT. This sequence encodes CASSQVSLEAGELFF.

This clonotype has a handful of counts. V usage is TRBV15 and J usage is TRBJ2-6, with D unclear. CDR1 is LNHNV, CDR2 YYDKDF, per germline (reference sequence). V lost 2 bases to trimming and J lost 4 bases, with 15 bases between them. The CDR3 has 17 residues. In nucleotides, the CDR3 is TGTGCCACCAGCAGAACTTTTTTGGGATCCGGGGCCAACGTCCTGACTTTC. Encoded protein: CATSRTFLGSGANVLTF.

This clonotype has ten or more counts. CDR3 coding DNA: TGCGCCAGCAGCCCCAGCGGGCTGTTTATTGAAGCTTTCTTT. Translation gives CASSPSGLFIEAFF. J is TRBJ1-1 and V is TRBV4-3; no reliable D call. Germline V gene lookup returns CDR1 LGHNA and CDR2 YSLEER. V was pared by 4 bases and J by 7 bases, with 16 bases between. The CDR3 contains 14 residues.

This clonotype was counted ten times or more. The genes are TRBV15 and TRBJ1-2; weak D call: TRBD1 (5 bases). The CDR3 is made up of 14 amino acids. The V end lost 0 bases, the J end lost 4 bases, and 9 bases lay between the germline ends. The germline gives CDR1 LNHNV, CDR2 YYDKDF (reference sequence). The CDR3 bases are TGTGCCACCAGCAGAGATAGGGGACTCTATGGCTACACCTTC. This translates into CATSRDRGLYGYTF.

This clonotype was counted between two and nine times. The chain recombines TRBV18 with TRBJ2-7; perhaps TRBD2 as D (5 bases). In germline, CDR1 is KGHSH, CDR2 LQKENI. With 3 bases removed from V and 0 bases from J, the gap between germline ends came to 18 bases. The CDR3 has 17 amino acids. The CDR3 DNA reads TGTGCCAGCTCACCGCTCGGGAACACGATGAGCTCCTACGAGCAGTACTTC. Encoded protein: CASSPLGNTMSSYEQYF.

V usage is TRBV15 and J usage is TRBJ1-5; no firm D call. Germline CDR1 and CDR2: LNHNV and YYDKDF (reference sequence). The CDR3 is made up of 14 amino acids. With 0 bases removed from V and 4 bases from J, the gap between germline ends came to 7 bases. In DNA form, the CDR3 reads TGTGCCACCAGCAGAGATACTCTGAATCAGCCCCAGCATTTT. It yields the protein CATSRDTLNQPQHF.

V is TRBV3-1 and J is TRBJ2-2; D could derive from TRBD1 or TRBD2 (5 bases each). CDR3 length: 16 residues. V shed 4 bases and J shed 2 bases, with 14 bases lying between them. Germline V gene lookup returns CDR1 LGHDT and CDR2 YNNKEL (reference sequence). The CDR3 region is CASSPLLGGNTGELFF. The CDR3 DNA sequence: TGTGCCAGCAGCCCCCTGCTTGGGGGAAACACCGGGGAGCTGTTTTTT. The full variable domain, its missing parts supplied by reference TRBV3-1 and TRBJ2-2, is DTAVSQTPKYLVTQMGNDKSIKCEQNLGHDTMYWYKQDSKKFLKIMFSYNNKELIINETVPNRFSPKSPDKAHLNLHINSLELGDSAVYFCASSPLLGGNTGELFFGEGSRLTVL.

This clonotype has ten or more counts. The chain links TRBV7-2 to TRBJ2-1; possible D gene TRBD2, 7 bases. Germline loops: CDR1 SGHTA, CDR2 FQGNSA. V was pared by 3 bases and J by 9 bases, with 18 bases between. This CDR3 has 15 residues. Here the CDR3 DNA reads TGTGCCAGCAGCTTGGACCTCAATAGGGGGGGTGAGCAGTTCTTC. This sequence encodes CASSLDLNRGGEQFF.

The chain has TRBV4-1 and TRBJ1-1, with 8 bases lining up with TRBD1. This CDR3 spans 13 amino acids. V shed 6 bases, J shed 3 bases, and the junction held 3 bases outside the gene matches. Germline-derived CDR1 and CDR2 are MGHRA and YSYEKL. CDR3 bases: TGCGCCAGCAGGGGACAGGCCTACACTGAAGCTTTCTTT. This gives the protein CASRGQAYTEAFF.